This paragraph covers one TCR beta chain sequence. At least ten counts were recorded for this clonotype. Its cognate antigen has yet to be identified. Base qualities were left out, and no much larger clone turns up one base away. CDR1 and CDR2 are drawn from the germline V gene (reference sequence): DFQATT, SNEGSKA. There are 15 amino acids in the CDR3, from cysteine to phenylalanine inclusive. Here the CDR3 DNA is all that survives: 45 bases in frame from base 1. Germline trimming amounts to 0 bases on V and 10 bases on J, with 12 as the count of junction bases outside the gene matches. The data were obtained in a study of T-cell reconstitution after alpha-beta-depleted transplantation in children (dated by TCRdb to about 2016). With respect to the entire study: T-cell immune reconstitution after TCRalphabeta/CD19-depleted allogeneic hematopoietic cell transplantation in children was quantitatively tracked in the study by means of TCR repertoire profiling.

Beyond this particular receptor, the publication reports: Over the following months the frequencies of hyperexpanded clones went down, and after one year T-cell counts and TCRbeta diversity were mostly credited to newly produced T cells. In some patients, the high TCRbeta diversity seen at day 60 was put down to recipient T cells and intrathymic progenitors that had survived conditioning. The apparently early alphabetaT-cell count recovery about two months after transplant was reportedly dependent on only several hundred rapidly expanded clones derived from non-depleted graft cells.

The library relied on PCR. TCRdb shows the sequencer as Illumina HiSeq 2500. Molecular barcoding was employed in the preparation of TCR libraries, with unique molecular identifiers being used to normalize TCRbeta repertoire quantification. In-frame beta chains were kept once TCRdb had trimmed the public reads at Q25 with fastp and called clones with MiXCR. Under each unique CDR3 protein, matching rows form one entry showing the most common genes and DNA. Present in this sample are 330,000 or so distinct CDR3 sequences, over 7.5% of which were seen just once. Of the sample, 9.1% falls within the top ten clones. The meaning of the sample's treatment or condition label: allogeneic hematopoietic cell transplantation with graft depleted of TCRalphabeta T cells and CD19 B cells. TCRalphabeta/CD19-depleted allogeneic hematopoietic cell grafts were given to the transplant recipients, all of whom were children.

The sequenced sample was peripheral blood, obtained 360 days after TCRalphabeta/CD19-depleted stem cell transplant. This clonotype originated in a female patient aged 2-10 years who had a stem cell transplant for Fanconi anemia, so the T cells may come from the graft donor. This chain joins TRBV20-1 to TRBJ2-1, and TRBD1 aligns with 7 junction nucleotides. The DNA sequence is given as TGCAGTGCTAGAGATCTCGACAGGGTGGTAGGGGAGCAGTTCTTC. Translated, this gives CSARDLDRVVGEQFF.